The 27 T cell receptor beta chains listed next were all sequenced from one sample in a study of blood T cell repertoires in COVID-19. Using immunoSEQ multiplex PCR, the repertoire was profiled, and TCRdb retains in-frame clones only, with some absent. The table lists roughly 53,000 clones, 84% of them singletons. What was sequenced was peripheral blood. The receptors stem from a man aged 50 to 59 with acute or convalescent COVID-19.

The chain combines TRBV7-9 with TRBJ2-2; 9 nucleotides match TRBD1. Germline V gene sequence: CDR1 SEHNR, CDR2 FQNEAQ (reference sequence). The ends lost 9 bases at V and 3 bases at J; junction bases unmatched: 5. CDR3 length equals 14 residues. CDR3 in amino acids: CARGDRVDTGELFF. CDR3 sequence (DNA): TGTGCCAGGGGGGACAGGGTGGACACCGGGGAGCTGTTTTTT. The variable domain in full, with the rest retrieved from reference TRBV7-9 and TRBJ2-2, is DTGVSQNPRHKITKRGQNVTFRCDPISEHNRLYWYRQTLGQGPEFLTYFQNEAQLEKSRLLSDRFSAERPKGSFSTLEIQRTEQGDSAMYLCARGDRVDTGELFFGEGSRLTVL.

The chain has TRBV5-1 and TRBJ2-5; D perhaps matches TRBD1 (6 bases). V was clipped by 4 bases and J by 2 bases, with 18 bases between them. This CDR3 is 16 amino acids long. Germline values: CDR1 SGHRS, CDR2 YFSETQ. Here the CDR3 reads CASSVGNRERQETQYF. CDR3 DNA: TGCGCCAGCAGCGTAGGGAACAGGGAGAGGCAAGAGACCCAGTACTTC.

This clone showed up just a few times. J is TRBJ1-4 and V is TRBV27; D is uncertain. CDR1 and CDR2 from the germline V gene are MNHEY and SMNVEV (reference sequence). This CDR3 has 15 residues. V gave up 6 bases and J gave up 0 bases, with 11 bases separating them. For the CDR3, the DNA is TGTGCCAGCAGCACTGCGCGTACAACTAATGAAAAACTGTTTTTT. This gives the protein CASSTARTTNEKLFF.

The chain uses TRBV5-6 and TRBJ2-3, with 9 nucleotides matching TRBD2. Per germline, CDR1 SGHDT and CDR2 YYEEEE. V lost 4 bases, J lost 4 bases, and 7 bases stayed unmatched. This CDR3 is 15 amino acids long. The CDR3 DNA reads as TGTGCCAGCAGCAACGATCGCGGGGGGGCAGATACGCAGTATTTT. Translated, it gives CASSNDRGGADTQYF.

The chain has TRBV7-9 and TRBJ1-2; D may be TRBD1 (5 bases). V was pared by 2 bases and J by 8 bases, with 15 bases between. Germline V gene data show CDR1 as SEHNR and CDR2 as FQNEAQ (reference sequence). This CDR3 spans 14 amino acids. The chain's CDR3 is CASSLSAGTGGYTF. In nucleotides, the CDR3 is TGTGCCAGCAGCTTATCGGCGGGGACGGGCGGCTACACCTTC.

The chain links TRBV3-1 (or the pseudogene TRBV3-2) to TRBJ1-6, with D possibly TRBD1 on 5 matching bases. The V and J ends lost 1 base and 5 bases respectively, with 12 bases between them. Germline CDR1 and CDR2: LGHDT and YNNKEL (reference sequence). The CDR3 runs to 16 residues. Written as DNA, the CDR3 is TGTGCCAGCAGCCAAGTGGGGGGTGCAGATAATTCACCCCTCCACTTT. This codes for CASSQVGGADNSPLHF.

Points on this clone: The sample carries other DNA sequences with the same CDR3. This rearrangement joins TRBV2 to TRBJ2-5; 9 positions match TRBD1. The germline CDR1 and CDR2 sequences are SNHLY and FYNNEI. This CDR3 is 15 amino acids long. V lost 0 bases to trimming and J lost 3 bases; unmatched junction nucleotides: 2. The CDR3, as DNA: TGTGCCAGCAGTGAAGCAAGGACAGGGGAAGAGACCCAGTACTTC. Amino acids: CASSEARTGEETQYF.

The genes are TRBV4-1 and TRBJ2-7; TRBD1 might be the D (5 bases). Deletions cut 0 bases from V and 7 bases from J, with 13 bases between. This CDR3 region has 14 residues. Germline assignment: CDR1 MGHRA and CDR2 YSYEKL. The DNA of the CDR3 is TGCGCCAGCAGCCAAGATAATTCAGGGCGTGAGCAGTACTTC. Its translation is CASSQDNSGREQYF.

V is TRBV6-5 and J is TRBJ2-2; 8 positions agree with TRBD2. J lost 7 bases, V lost 5 bases, and 9 bases had no gene match. From germline, CDR1 is MNHEY and CDR2 SVGAGI. The CDR3 has 15 residues. The CDR3 DNA is TGTGCCAGCAGTAAACCGGGACTAGGTAGCGGGGAGCTGTTTTTT. It specifies CASSKPGLGSGELFF.

The rearrangement uses TRBV5-1 and TRBJ1-4; 12 positions agree with TRBD1. The CDR3 totals 17 residues. CDR1 is SGHRS and CDR2 is YFSETQ in the germline V gene. After removal of 2 bases from V and 8 bases from J, the junction contained 10 bases not matched to a gene. Here the CDR3 reads CASSLSGTGGHGEKLFF. As DNA, the CDR3 is TGCGCCAGCAGCTTATCCGGGACAGGGGGCCATGGGGAAAAACTGTTTTTT.

There are a few counts of this clone. This chain links TRBV7-6 with TRBJ1-3; TRBD1 matches 7 bases. CDR3 length equals 15 residues. Germline V gives CDR1 SGHVS, CDR2 FNYEAQ. Unmatched junction bases numbered 7, after V lost 5 bases and J lost 3 bases. In DNA, the CDR3 is TGTGCCAGCAGCCGACAAACAGGGGTTGGAAACACCATATATTTT. Protein product: CASSRQTGVGNTIYF.

The V gene is TRBV6-5, the J gene TRBJ2-7, with D unresolved. V lost 1 base to trimming and J lost 7 bases, with 11 bases between them. CDR1 is MNHEY and CDR2 is SVGAGI in the germline V gene. This CDR3 comprises 13 residues. The chain's CDR3 is CASSYFDTGEQYF. Written as DNA, the CDR3 is TGTGCCAGCAGTTACTTCGACACTGGAGAGCAGTACTTC.

The chain carries TRBV5-4 and TRBJ2-1, with 9 nucleotides matching TRBD1. CDR3 length equals 14 residues. V shed 4 bases, J shed 6 bases, and the junction held 5 bases outside the gene matches. Germline V gives CDR1 SGHNT, CDR2 YYREEE (reference sequence). The CDR3 loop is CASSPGTGRNEQFF. The CDR3 DNA sequence: TGTGCCAGCAGCCCCGGGACAGGGCGCAATGAGCAGTTCTTC.

This chain links TRBV2 with TRBJ1-1; TRBD1 matches at 9 bases. The CDR3 is 14 residues long. Per the germline V gene, CDR1 is SNHLY and CDR2 is FYNNEI. With V trimmed by 6 bases and J by 4 bases, 6 bases remained unmatched. CDR3 in DNA: TGTGCCAGCAGCGCCATGACAGGGGGCACTGAAGCTTTCTTT. It yields the protein CASSAMTGGTEAFF.

This chain uses TRBV6-6 with TRBJ1-4; a weak D match, TRBD1 (6 bases). Germline CDR1 and CDR2: MNHNY and SVGAGI (reference sequence). The CDR3 length is 15 residues. The V end lost 4 bases, the J end lost 7 bases, and 16 bases lay between the germline ends. CDR3 sequence (DNA): TGTGCCAGCAGTTCGACAGGTGAACCAGGTGAAAAACTGTTTTTT. Translating gives CASSSTGEPGEKLFF.

This chain uses TRBV6-5 with TRBJ2-7, with 8 bases that match TRBD1. CDR3 length equals 16 residues. Germline V lookup: CDR1 MNHEY, CDR2 SVGAGI. Unmatched junction bases numbered 7, after V lost 2 bases and J lost 1 base. CDR3 sequence reads: CASSYGAGGASYEQYF. DNA for the CDR3: TGTGCCAGCAGTTACGGTGCAGGGGGCGCATCCTACGAGCAGTACTTC.

Here the CDR3 reads CASSFNGRGTDTQYF. The CDR3 DNA reads TGTGCCAGCAGTTTTAATGGGAGGGGCACAGATACGCAGTATTTT. The rearrangement links TRBV28 to TRBJ2-3, with 7 bases identical to TRBD2. The CDR3 is 15 residues long. CDR1 MDHEN and CDR2 SYDVKM come from the germline V gene. V dropped 3 bases and J dropped 1; count of bases not matched to a gene: 4.

This chain uses TRBV7-6 with TRBJ1-3; TRBD1 aligns across 7 bases. Trimming cost V 1 base and J 2 bases; bases outside gene matches: 2. Germline assignment: CDR1 SGHVS and CDR2 FNYEAQ. The CDR3 loop spans 15 amino acids. CDR3 sequence reads: CASSLGQGPGNTIYF. As DNA, the CDR3 is TGTGCCAGCAGCTTAGGACAGGGACCTGGAAACACCATATATTTT.

In this sample, this clone turned up a few times. The chain is built from TRBV27 and TRBJ2-7; 10 bases are a match to TRBD2. V shed 7 bases, J shed 2 bases, and the junction held 14 bases outside the gene matches. From germline, CDR1 is MNHEY and CDR2 SMNVEV (reference sequence). The CDR3 loop spans 17 amino acids. Here the CDR3 DNA reads TGTGCCAGCATGACATGGACTAGCGGTTCACCGACCTACGAGCAGTACTTC. This encodes CASMTWTSGSPTYEQYF.

The rearrangement links TRBV3-1 (or the pseudogene TRBV3-2) to TRBJ2-1, with TRBD2 matching over 11 bases. The germline V gene has CDR1 LGHDT and CDR2 YNNKEL (reference sequence). V shed 5 bases, J shed 2 bases, and the junction held 2 bases outside the gene matches. This CDR3 comprises 15 residues. The CDR3 loop is CASSATSGTYNEQFF. The CDR3 DNA reads as TGTGCCAGCAGCGCGACTAGCGGGACCTACAATGAGCAGTTCTTC.

The chain carries TRBV30 and TRBJ1-5; tentatively, D is TRBD1 (6 bases). From germline, CDR1 is GTSNPN and CDR2 SVGIG (reference sequence). The V end lost 0 bases, the J end lost 5 bases, and 14 bases lay between the germline ends. The CDR3 contains 15 residues. DNA for the CDR3: TGTGCCTGGAGTGTACGGGGTAGGGGGTATCAGCCCCAGCATTTT. Its protein product is CAWSVRGRGYQPQHF.

The chain carries TRBV28 and TRBJ2-1, with D possibly being TRBD1 (6 bases). This CDR3 comprises 16 residues. V was pared by 8 bases and J by 6 bases, with 23 bases between. Germline lookup yields CDR1 MDHEN and CDR2 SYDVKM. The DNA of the CDR3 is TGTGCCAGCCCACCAATGGGGCAGGGGCGACCCAATGAGCAGTTCTTC. Translating gives CASPPMGQGRPNEQFF.

The V gene is TRBV6-5, the J gene TRBJ2-7, with 9 bases lining up with TRBD1. Germline loops: CDR1 MNHEY, CDR2 SVGAGI. The J segment lost 5 bases and the V segment lost 7 bases, leaving 12 bases of the junction unmatched. CDR3 length: 15 residues. The CDR3 loop is CASNPRTGATHEQYF. The DNA for the CDR3 is TGTGCCAGCAACCCTAGGACAGGGGCTACCCACGAGCAGTACTTC.

The chain has TRBV6-5 and TRBJ1-5; TRBD1 matches at 8 bases. V dropped 8 bases and J dropped 4; count of bases not matched to a gene: 7. This CDR3 spans 14 amino acids. Per the germline V gene, CDR1 is MNHEY and CDR2 is SVGAGI. CDR3 sequence: CASADRGENQPQHF. The CDR3 nucleotides are TGTGCCAGCGCCGACAGGGGTGAGAATCAGCCCCAGCATTTT.

This chain links TRBV7-3 with TRBJ2-1; 7 bases are a match to TRBD1. The CDR3 is made up of 16 amino acids. V lost 5 bases to trimming and J lost 0 bases; unmatched junction nucleotides: 7. Germline V lookup: CDR1 SGHTA, CDR2 FQGTGA. The CDR3 DNA reads as TGTGCCAGCAGCCCAGAACAGGGGCTCTCCTACAATGAGCAGTTCTTC. It yields the protein CASSPEQGLSYNEQFF.

The V and J genes are TRBV4-2 and TRBJ2-7; 7 nucleotides align to TRBD1. This CDR3 is 14 amino acids long. Germline CDR1 LGHNA, CDR2 YNFKEQ. V lost 3 bases to trimming and J lost 4 bases; unmatched junction nucleotides: 6. The chain's CDR3 is CASSHNQGEYEQYF. CDR3 bases: TGTGCCAGCAGCCATAATCAGGGGGAGTACGAGCAGTACTTC.

The chain combines TRBV12-5 with TRBJ2-3; D not certain. V shed 2 bases and J shed 2 bases, with 11 bases lying between them. Per germline, CDR1 LGHNT and CDR2 FRNRAP. This CDR3 region has 15 residues. CDR3 DNA sequence: TGTGCTAGTGGTTTGTACGCTAGAGCCACAGATACGCAGTATTTT. Protein: CASGLYARATDTQYF.